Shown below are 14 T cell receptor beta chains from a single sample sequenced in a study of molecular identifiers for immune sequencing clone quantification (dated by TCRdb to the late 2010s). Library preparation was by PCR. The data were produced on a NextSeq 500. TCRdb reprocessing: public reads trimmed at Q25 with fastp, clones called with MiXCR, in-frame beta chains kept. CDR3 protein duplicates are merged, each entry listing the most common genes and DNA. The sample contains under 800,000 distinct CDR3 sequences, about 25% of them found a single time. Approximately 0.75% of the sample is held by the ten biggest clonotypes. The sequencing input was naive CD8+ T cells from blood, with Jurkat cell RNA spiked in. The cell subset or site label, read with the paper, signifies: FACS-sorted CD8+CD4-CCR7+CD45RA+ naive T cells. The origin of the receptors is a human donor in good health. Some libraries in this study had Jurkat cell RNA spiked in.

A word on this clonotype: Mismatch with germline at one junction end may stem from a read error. The CDR3 region is CTSKTGDTGELFF. In DNA form, the CDR3 reads TGTACCAGCAAAACAGGGGATACCGGGGAGCTGTTTTTT. The chain recombines TRBV9 with TRBJ2-2; 7 nucleotides line up with TRBD1. This CDR3 region has 13 residues. Germline V gene data show CDR1 as SGDLS and CDR2 as YYNGEE.

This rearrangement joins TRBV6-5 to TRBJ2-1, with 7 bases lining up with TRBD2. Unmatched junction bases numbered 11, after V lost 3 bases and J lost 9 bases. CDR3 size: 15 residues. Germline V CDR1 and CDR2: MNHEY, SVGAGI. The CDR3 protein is CASSYMTAGGGEQFF. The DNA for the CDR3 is TGTGCCAGCAGTTATATGACTGCTGGGGGGGGTGAGCAGTTCTTC.

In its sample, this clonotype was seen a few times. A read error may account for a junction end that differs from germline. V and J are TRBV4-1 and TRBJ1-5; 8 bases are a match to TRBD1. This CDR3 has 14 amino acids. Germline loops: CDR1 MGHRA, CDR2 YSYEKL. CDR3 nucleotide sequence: TGCGCCAGCGGCCAACAGACAGGGGTCCAGCCCCAGCATTTT. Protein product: CASGQQTGVQPQHF.

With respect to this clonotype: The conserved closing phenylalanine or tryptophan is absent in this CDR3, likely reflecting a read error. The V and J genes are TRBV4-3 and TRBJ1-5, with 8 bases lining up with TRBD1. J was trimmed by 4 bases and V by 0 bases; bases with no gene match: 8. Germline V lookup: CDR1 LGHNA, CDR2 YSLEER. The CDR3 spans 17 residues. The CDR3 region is CASSQDHDRGANQPQHL. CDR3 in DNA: TGCGCCAGCAGCCAAGATCATGACAGGGGCGCAAATCAGCCCCAGCATCTT.

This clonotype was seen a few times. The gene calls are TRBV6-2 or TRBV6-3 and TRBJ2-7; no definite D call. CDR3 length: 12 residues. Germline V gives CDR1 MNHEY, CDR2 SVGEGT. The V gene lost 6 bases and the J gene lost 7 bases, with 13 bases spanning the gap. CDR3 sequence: CASSTSAWEQYF. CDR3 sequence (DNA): TGTGCCAGCAGCACGTCGGCCTGGGAGCAGTACTTC.

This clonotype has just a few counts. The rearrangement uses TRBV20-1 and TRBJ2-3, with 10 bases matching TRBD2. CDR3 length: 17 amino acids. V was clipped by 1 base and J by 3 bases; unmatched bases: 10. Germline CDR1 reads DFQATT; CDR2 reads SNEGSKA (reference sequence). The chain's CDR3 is CSARVDASGSLTDTQYF. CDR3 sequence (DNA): TGCAGTGCTAGAGTGGACGCTAGCGGGAGTCTTACAGATACGCAGTATTTT.

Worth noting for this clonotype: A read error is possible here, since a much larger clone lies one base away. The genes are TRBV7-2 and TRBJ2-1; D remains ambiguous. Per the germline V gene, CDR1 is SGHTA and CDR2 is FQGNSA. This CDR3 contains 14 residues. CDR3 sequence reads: CASSLEVASNEQLF. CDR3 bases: TGTGCCAGCAGCTTAGAGGTTGCCTCCAATGAGCAGCTCTTC.

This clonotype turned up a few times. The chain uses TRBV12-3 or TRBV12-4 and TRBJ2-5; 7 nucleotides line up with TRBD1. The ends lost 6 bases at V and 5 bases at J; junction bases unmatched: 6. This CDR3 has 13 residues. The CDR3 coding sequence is TGTGCCAGCAGCAAGACAGGGACGGAGACCCAGTACTTC. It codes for CASSKTGTETQYF.

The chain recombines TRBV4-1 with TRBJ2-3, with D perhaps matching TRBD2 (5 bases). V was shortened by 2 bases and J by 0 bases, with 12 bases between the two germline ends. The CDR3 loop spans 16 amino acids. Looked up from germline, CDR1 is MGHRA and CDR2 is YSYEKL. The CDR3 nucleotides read TGCGCCAGCAGCCAACGAAGCGGAACTAGCACAGATACGCAGTATTTT. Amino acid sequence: CASSQRSGTSTDTQYF.

CDR3 protein: CASSIGTSGFQETQYF. Written as DNA, the CDR3 is TGTGCCAGTAGTATAGGTACTAGCGGGTTCCAAGAGACCCAGTACTTC. This sequence joins TRBV19 and TRBJ2-5, with 9 positions matching TRBD2. Germline assignment: CDR1 LNHDA and CDR2 SQIVND (reference sequence). The CDR3 is made up of 16 amino acids. After removal of 1 base from V and 1 base from J, the junction contained 4 bases not matched to a gene.

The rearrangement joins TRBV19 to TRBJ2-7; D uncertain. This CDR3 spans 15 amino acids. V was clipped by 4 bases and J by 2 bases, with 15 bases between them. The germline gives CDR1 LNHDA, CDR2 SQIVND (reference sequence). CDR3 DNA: TGTGCCAGTAGTACCGCCCCTCGGTCGGCCTACGAGCAGTACTTC. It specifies CASSTAPRSAYEQYF.

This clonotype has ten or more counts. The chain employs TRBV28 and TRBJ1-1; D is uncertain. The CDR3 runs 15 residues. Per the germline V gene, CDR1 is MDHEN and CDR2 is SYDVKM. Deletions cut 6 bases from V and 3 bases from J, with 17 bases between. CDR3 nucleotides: TGTGCCAGCAGGAGGAATGGGCTGTGGGACACTGAAGCTTTCTTT. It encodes CASRRNGLWDTEAFF.

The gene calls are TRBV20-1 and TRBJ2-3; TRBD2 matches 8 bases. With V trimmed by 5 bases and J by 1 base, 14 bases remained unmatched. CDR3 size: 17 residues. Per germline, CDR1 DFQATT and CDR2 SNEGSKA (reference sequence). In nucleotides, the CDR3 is TGCAGTGCTGGGAGGGGCGGGGGGACTAAGGGCACAGATACGCAGTATTTT. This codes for CSAGRGGGTKGTDTQYF.

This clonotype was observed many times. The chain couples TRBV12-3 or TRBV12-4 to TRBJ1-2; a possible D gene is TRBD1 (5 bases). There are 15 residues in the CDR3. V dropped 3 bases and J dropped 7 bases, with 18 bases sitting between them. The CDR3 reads CASSFRVGGLSGYTF. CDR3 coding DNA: TGTGCCAGCAGTTTTCGCGTTGGGGGGTTGAGTGGCTACACCTTC.